The clone carrying this T cell receptor (beta chain) was seen a few times. The antigen remains unidentified. V gave up 7 bases and J gave up 1 base; unmatched junction bases: 10. This CDR3 has 17 residues. Germline CDR1 is SGHAT and CDR2 is FQNNGV. Data came from immunoSEQ multiplex PCR; TCRdb stores just in-frame clones and leaves some out. The repertoire holds approximately 30,000 clones, with about 88% as singletons. These data originate in a study of OX40 agonist ivuxolimab in advanced cancers. Across the study: Patients assigned to dose escalation were diagnosed with hepatocellular carcinoma, melanoma, renal cell or head and neck cancer.

The study, taken as a whole, reports: Among patients with partial responses at 0.1-3.0 mg/kg, clonal expansion was among the lowest.

This sample comprised CD4+ or CD8+ T cells sorted from blood, obtained in a trial of the OX40 agonist ivuxolimab. This rearrangement joins TRBV11-2 to TRBJ2-1, with 10 bases matching TRBD2. This TCR derives from an adult with an advanced solid tumor such as melanoma, head and neck, liver or kidney cancer. CDR3 sequence reads: CASTPSGSAGSYNEQFF. CDR3 bases: TGTGCCAGCACTCCTAGCGGGAGCGCCGGGTCCTACAATGAGCAGTTCTTC. The variable domain in full, completed from reference TRBV11-2 and TRBJ2-1, reads EAGVAQSPRYKIIEKRQSVAFWCNPISGHATLYWYQQILGQGPKLLIQFQNNGVVDDSQLPKDRFSAERLKGVDSTLKIQPAKLEDSAVYLCASTPSGSAGSYNEQFFGPGTRLTVL.